What follows is one TCR beta chain and its context. Its target antigen remains unknown. No quality values exist for individual bases; no much larger clone is one base distant. Library method: the immunoSEQ multiplex PCR assay. For the multiplex PCR, a mixture combining 60 forward primers for TCR Vbeta segments and 13 reverse primers for TCR Jbeta segments was used. Amplification of the CDR3 region of rearranged TCR beta genes was performed with a multiplex PCR assay on genomic DNA. On the Illumina HiSeq System, the amplified TCR beta libraries were sequenced as 87-base-pair reads. Processing in the source paper ran as follows. In a later analysis, about 80 million unique TCR beta chains were counted across the approximately 620 repertoires, and roughly 11 million of these chains were shared by at least two donors. To remove PCR and sequencing errors, raw reads were error-corrected and collapsed into unique sequences using a nearest-neighbor algorithm that merged closely related sequences. CDR3 sequences were aligned to IMGT reference sequences to assign V, D and J gene segments. For a sequence to be retained, at least a six-nucleotide match to both a V gene segment and a J gene segment was required. A rearrangement was called productive if the CDR3 had no stop codons and remained in frame with V and J, and every other rearrangement was called non-productive. Following IMGT convention, CDR3 was defined as the stretch from the second conserved V-encoded cysteine to the conserved J-encoded phenylalanine. The earlier analysis of about 620 of the donors excluded sequences that lacked an unambiguous match to a single V gene segment. In an earlier analysis of a few hundred of the donors, a V segment was called functional when productive rearrangements were above 56.7%, and segregating when the standard deviation between donors exceeded 5%. To diagnose cytomegalovirus status from the catalog of TCR beta chain sequences, a statistical classification framework was built. In a later analysis, TCR nucleotide sequences were compared against IMGT/GENE-DB human TR gene sequences so that V and J genes could be assigned. A later analysis assigned CDR3 sequences and most-parsimonious VDJ recombination scenarios with the TCRdist pipeline. A later analysis defined each TCR beta chain by its CDR3 amino acid sequence plus V-gene family, and excluded reads lacking a unique V-gene family. To address suspected cross-contamination and a sequencing artifact, a later analysis removed 550 to 750 highly shared, low-generation-probability nucleotide sequences. In a later analysis, a clonal expansion index was calculated for each public chain from normalized within-repertoire ranks of inferred template counts. Generation probabilities in a later analysis came from a VDJ recombination model fitted to out-of-frame rearrangements, and those results were checked against IGoR. Hypergeometric tests were used in a later analysis to score TCR-TCR, TCR-HLA and TCR-CMV co-occurrence, with a repertoire-size bias correction applied to the TCR pairs. In a later analysis, false discovery rates were estimated by permuting HLA or CMV assignments 20 times. In a later analysis, co-occurring TCRs were grouped using DBSCAN, with TCRdist sequence similarity added in when clustering inside HLA-allele-positive subsets. Repertoires with fewer than 30,000 or more than 120,000 public chains, plus five repertoires with anomalous nucleotide sharing, were excluded from co-occurrence clustering. Not all clones reach the TCRdb copy of this immuneACCESS table, which keeps in-frame sequences only. Checked studies attribute under half of the gap to unresolved V genes and leave the rest unexplained. D and trimming were read from the DNA, whereas the V and J calls and clone size are those reported in that table. Within this sample are 120,000 to 150,000 clones, with around 85% of them counted one time only. 1.2% of the sample rests with the top ten.

The cohort comprised 710 or so healthy bone marrow donors. All cohort members were sampled while nominally healthy, although unrecorded immune exposures were likely present. The donor was CMV seronegative and belonged to the group of more than 300 seronegative cohort members. A peripheral blood sample was provided by each donor, and peripheral blood mononuclear cells were used for TCR beta sequencing. Genomic DNA extraction from the blood cell samples was performed with the Qiagen DNeasy Blood Extraction Kit. This sample stems from a study of cytomegalovirus exposure and HLA in healthy donors (dated by TCRdb to about 2017). In terms of the full investigation: An earlier analysis of some 620 of the donors reported 250 to 350 Gb of sequence data and 117 million unique TCR beta sequences obtained from around 170 million T cells. The T cell repertoires of around 670 subjects were profiled by immunosequencing and related to cytomegalovirus serostatus. Donor age, sex, ethnicity and CMV serostatus were compiled alongside the repertoire data. Because of strong linkage in the cohort, five DR-DQ haplotypes were treated as single units for association and clustering. The study combined high-throughput TCR immunosequencing, statistical association of individual TCRs with disease status, and machine learning to predict cytomegalovirus infection status. A later genetic analysis took genome-wide SNP genotypes for about 65% of the roughly 670 donors and used that subset as a discovery cohort. The study was designed to test whether signatures of past pathogen exposure could be identified by cataloging public T cell receptors. Besides the first cohort of roughly 700 subjects, a separate validation cohort made up of 120 or so different subjects was used. The genetic ancestry cluster associated with self-reported Caucasian donors included 81% of the approximately 400 genotyped donors. In the later analysis, no new phenotypic data were used to find candidate immune exposures; instead, reliance was placed on TCR beta sequences and their occurrence across donors. Every repertoire in the discovery cohort had been generated on one and the same sequencing platform. An earlier analysis of fewer than 750 of the donors used high-throughput TCR beta sequencing to judge whether each TCR beta V gene segment behaved as functional or pseudogenic. An early release that covered around 590 HLA-typed donors contained about 300 gigabases of sequencing data and tens of millions of unique TCR sequences. The number of donors typed differed by locus, with 629-630 for A, B, C, DRB1 and DQB1, around 500 for DQA1, 600 to 610 for DPA1, and approximately 470 for DPB1. In a later analysis, previously published TCR beta repertoires from hundreds of donors were re-analyzed and high-resolution HLA genotyping was added so that TCR occurrence patterns could be studied. HLA typing included class I and class II loci at four-digit resolution. On average, around 240,000 unique TCR beta nucleotide sequences were sequenced per donor among more than 350 genotyped donors of the cohort, with roughly 20% of those sequences being non-productive. What the study reported, not specific to this receptor: The authors suggested that the approach could potentially be extended to other disease states and immunological phenotypes. CMV serostatus was the only immune exposure information available for the cohort. Roughly 15 rarely observed V segments, including chromosome 9 orphons, were excluded from the earlier analysis of a few hundred of the donors because counts were too low. The cohort was sequenced for TCR beta chains only, and without alpha or paired-chain data the features that could be detected were limited. An association between a missense DCLRE1C variant and V-gene and J-gene trimming of TCR beta chains was found in a later genetic analysis and replicated in an independent cohort. In a later analysis, several top co-occurrence clusters were reported to appear linked to parvovirus B19, influenza, CMV and Epstein-Barr virus. In a later analysis, HLA-associated TCR beta chains showed more clonal expansion and lower generation probabilities than non-associated chains that were equally common. Across donors, most TCR sequences were observed very rarely, whereas some public TCRs were present in many individuals. Assigning TCR associations to individual alleles was difficult when HLA alleles, especially DR and DQ, strongly co-occurred. According to a later genetic analysis, donors in an Asian-associated ancestry cluster had fewer N-insertions in productive TCRs than the approximately 630-donor mean. The presence/absence analyses assumed that sequencing depth was roughly uniform across donors, and that assumption may not be true. A cluster of highly shared sequence variants was judged likely to be a technical artifact of the sequencing pipeline. The classifier was reported to diagnose cytomegalovirus status with high specificity and sensitivity in both the original and validation cohorts. A later analysis found that most CMV-associated TCR beta chains appeared HLA-restricted, with HLA associations seemingly driven largely by CMV exposure. A later analysis associated around 16,000 TCR beta sequences with specific HLA alleles at a false discovery rate of 0.05. A further reported finding was that TCR beta sequences accurately predicted the HLA-A and HLA-B alleles for most subjects in the first cohort. In an earlier analysis of fewer than 700 of the donors, most TCR beta V segments appeared in productive rearrangements about 87% or about 30% of the time, broadly matching IMGT annotations. In the study, approximately 150 TCR beta chains were listed as associated with cytomegalovirus. According to a later analysis, TCR association rates differed among HLA loci, with DRB1 alleles showing the most associated TCRs and HLA-C alleles showing the fewest. A few of the identified cytomegalovirus-associated TCR beta chains were confirmed in vitro to be specific for cytomegalovirus antigens. The 87-base-pair reads could not distinguish some IMGT-functional V segments, including TRBV6-2 and TRBV6-3, so those segments were excluded. Because HLA typing was unavailable for some donors at each locus, only the typed subset was used in association tests. Correlated functional status among segregating V segments might reflect linkage disequilibrium, but an unknown experimental factor could not be ruled out.

The germline V gene sets CDR1 to SGHRS and CDR2 to YFSETQ. Inclusive of the bounding cysteine and phenylalanine, the CDR3 is 14 residues long. Kept here is only the CDR3 DNA, which spans 42 bases and is read in frame from base 1. Germline trimming: 6 bases from V, 5 bases from J; junction bases outside gene matches: 10. This receptor was obtained from a female donor in good health and CMV-seronegative. Recombination linked TRBV5-1 to TRBJ2-7; 8 nucleotides in the junction match TRBD1. The sample comprised PBMCs. The nucleotide sequence is TGCGCCAGCACCCAAATTGACAGGGGCCACGAGCAGTACTTC. Its protein product is CASTQIDRGHEQYF.